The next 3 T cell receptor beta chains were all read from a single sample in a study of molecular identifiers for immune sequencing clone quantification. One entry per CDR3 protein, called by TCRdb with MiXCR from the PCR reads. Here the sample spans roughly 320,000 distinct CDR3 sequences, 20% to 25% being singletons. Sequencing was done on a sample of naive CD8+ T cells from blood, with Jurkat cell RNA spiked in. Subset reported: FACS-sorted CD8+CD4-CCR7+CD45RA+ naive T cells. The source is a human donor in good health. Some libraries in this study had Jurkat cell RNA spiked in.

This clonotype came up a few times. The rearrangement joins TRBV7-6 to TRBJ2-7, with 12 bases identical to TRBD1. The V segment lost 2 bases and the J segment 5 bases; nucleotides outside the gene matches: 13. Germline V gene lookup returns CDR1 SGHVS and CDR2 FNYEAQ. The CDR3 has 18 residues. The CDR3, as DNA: TGTGCCAGCAGCTTAAGTCCGGTGGTCGGGACAGGGGGCAACGAGCAGTACTTC. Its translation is CASSLSPVVGTGGNEQYF.

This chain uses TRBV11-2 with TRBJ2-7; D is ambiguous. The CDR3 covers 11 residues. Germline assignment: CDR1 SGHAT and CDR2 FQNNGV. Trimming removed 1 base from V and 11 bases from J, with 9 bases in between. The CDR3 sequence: CASSLGQQEYF. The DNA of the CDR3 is TGTGCCAGCAGCTTAGGGCAGCAGGAGTACTTC.

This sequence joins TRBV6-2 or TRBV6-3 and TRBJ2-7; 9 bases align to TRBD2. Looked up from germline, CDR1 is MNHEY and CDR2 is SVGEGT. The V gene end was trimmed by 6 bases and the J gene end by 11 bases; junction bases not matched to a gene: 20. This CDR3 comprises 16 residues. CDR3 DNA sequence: TGTGCCAGCAGCACCCCAACGGGACTAGCAGAGTTTGTGGAGTACTTC. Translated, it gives CASSTPTGLAEFVEYF.